These 19 T cell receptor beta chains originate from one sample sequenced in a study of tumor-infiltrating lymphocytes in primary liver carcinoma. Out of unsorted whole blood came the blood RNA, and germline DNA was extracted as well. The researchers produced TCR beta cDNA from approximately 540 ng total RNA with a constant-region primer. Slightly modified ARM-PCR, run as three nested multiplex PCR rounds, produced the TCR beta libraries. Investigators reported that the first two PCR rounds, at around 10 cycles each, used TRBV1-TRBV30 forward primers with a C-beta reverse primer. One entry per CDR3 protein, called by TCRdb with MiXCR from the multiplex PCR reads. The data contain some 320,000 distinct CDR3 sequences, 65% of them singletons. The specimen sequenced was peripheral blood. All receptors come from a man aged 35 to 55 with primary liver carcinoma and hepatitis B virus infection.

On this clonotype: This may be a read error, as it is one base from a much larger clone. This chain links TRBV4-2 with TRBJ1-2; TRBD1 matches 7 bases. Germline assignment: CDR1 LGHNA and CDR2 YNFKEQ. This CDR3 comprises 15 residues. The J segment lost 3 bases and the V segment lost 1 base, leaving 5 bases of the junction unmatched. CDR3 in DNA: TGTGCCAGCAGCCAAGGAACAGGGGTGGACTATGGCTACACCTTC. Amino acids: CASSQGTGVDYGYTF.

As for this clonotype: Given a much more abundant clone one base away, this may be a read error. This likely comes from a read error, as the CDR3 has no conserved phenylalanine or tryptophan at its end. This chain links TRBV10-3 with TRBJ2-2; no firm D call. V was cut by 6 bases and J by 4 bases, with 9 bases left in between. Germline lookup yields CDR1 ENHRY and CDR2 SYGVKD. The length of the CDR3 is 13 residues. The CDR3 nucleotides read TGTGCCATCAGCGGAATTAGCACCGGGGAGCTGTTTTCT. Translated: CAISGISTGELFS.

In regard to this clonotype: A read error may be the cause here, since a much bigger clone is one base away. V and J are TRBV6-2 or TRBV6-3 and TRBJ2-3; no definite D call. Germline CDR1 is MNHEY and CDR2 is SVGEGT. CDR3 length: 14 residues. V was clipped by 2 bases and J by 3 bases, with 9 bases between them. This CDR3 is CASSYGPVTDTQYF. CDR3 sequence (DNA): TGTGCCAGCAGTTACGGGCCGGTGACAGATACGCAGTATTTT.

About this clonotype: Its ends do not fully match the called genes, so a read error is possible. The chain combines TRBV4-3 with TRBJ2-2; tentatively, D is TRBD1 (6 bases). Germline values: CDR1 LGHNA, CDR2 YSLEER. This CDR3 spans 14 amino acids. The CDR3 spells CTSSQERDTGELFF. DNA for the CDR3: TGCACCAGCAGCCAGGAAAGGGACACCGGAGAGCTGTTTTTT.

As to this clonotype: This may come from a read error, since a much larger clone is one base off. The chain couples TRBV5-4 to TRBJ1-6; the D is unclear. The V gene's germline CDR1 is SGHNT and CDR2 YYREEE (reference sequence). The V and J ends lost 1 base and 3 bases respectively, with 8 bases between them. The CDR3 totals 15 residues. CDR3 residues: CASSLRGFYNSPLHF. DNA for the CDR3: TGTGCCAGCAGCTTGCGGGGATTCTATAATTCACCCCTCCACTTT.

The CDR3 nucleotides are TGTGCCACCAGCAGAGTTTTGGGACTAGCAGATGAGCAGTTCTTC. Amino acid sequence: CATSRVLGLADEQFF. V usage is TRBV15 and J usage is TRBJ2-1; 9 bases match TRBD2. Germline CDR1 LNHNV, CDR2 YYDKDF (reference sequence). V lost 1 base and J lost 8; bases outside the gene matches: 6. This CDR3 region has 15 residues.

A remark on this clonotype: A much larger clone lies one base from this, so it may be a read error. The chain recombines TRBV29-1 with TRBJ2-1, with unresolved D. Germline lookup yields CDR1 SQVTM and CDR2 ANQGSEA. The CDR3 totals 12 residues. In DNA form, the CDR3 reads TGCACTGCATCAGGCGTTACCGATGAGCAGTTCTTC. Translated, it gives CTASGVTDEQFF.

Concerning this clonotype itself: A read error may explain this, as a much larger clone is one base away. This chain links TRBV6-1 with TRBJ2-2; D not certain. CDR1 and CDR2 (germline): MNHNS, SASEGT. This CDR3 spans 13 amino acids. CDR3 loop: CARSDWATGELFF. The DNA of the CDR3 is TGTGCCCGCAGTGATTGGGCAACCGGGGAGCTGTTTTTT.

The V and J genes are TRBV14 and TRBJ2-7, with D uncertain. V lost 0 bases and J lost 5, with 11 bases in between. The CDR3 has 14 residues. CDR1 SGHDN and CDR2 FVKESK come from the germline V gene. The CDR3 loop reads CASSQEPVQHEQYF. CDR3 coding DNA: TGTGCCAGCAGCCAAGAGCCGGTTCAGCACGAGCAGTACTTC.

This chain joins TRBV5-1 and TRBJ2-2; 8 bases agree with TRBD1. CDR3 size: 14 residues. After removal of 2 bases from V and 13 bases from J, the junction contained 10 bases not matched to a gene. Germline V gene data show CDR1 as SGHRS and CDR2 as YFSETQ. CDR3 nucleotides: TGCGCCAGCAGCTTAGAGGGACAGGCCAGGGCGCTGTTTTTT. It codes for CASSLEGQARALFF.

This chain uses TRBV6-5 with TRBJ2-1, with D perhaps given as TRBD1 or TRBD2 (5 bases each). The V and J ends lost 3 bases and 3 bases respectively, with 15 bases between them. The CDR3 runs to 16 residues. Germline assignment: CDR1 MNHEY and CDR2 SVGAGI. CDR3: CASSYTVGVGYNEQFF. The DNA of the CDR3 is TGTGCCAGCAGTTATACAGTGGGGGTAGGCTACAATGAGCAGTTCTTC.

As concerns this clonotype: Just one base apart from a much larger clone, this may be a read error. This chain links TRBV5-5 with TRBJ2-1, with D unclear. Germline CDR1 reads SGHKS; CDR2 reads YYEKEE (reference sequence). This CDR3 has 11 residues. CDR3: CASSTYNERFF. CDR3 DNA: TGTGCCAGCAGCACCTACAATGAGCGGTTCTTC.

This clonotype was observed at least ten times. The chain uses TRBV29-1 and TRBJ1-2; D possibly corresponds to TRBD1 (6 bases). The CDR3 is 15 amino acids. Germline V gene lookup returns CDR1 SQVTM and CDR2 ANQGSEA. The V gene lost 4 bases and the J gene lost 6 bases, with 21 bases spanning the gap. The CDR3 is CSVVGDTGRSDGYTF. As DNA, the CDR3 is TGCAGCGTTGTAGGGGACACCGGGAGAAGTGATGGCTACACCTTC. The whole variable domain, remainder taken from reference TRBV29-1 and TRBJ1-2, is SAVISQKPSRDICQRGTSLTIQCQVDSQVTMMFWYRQQPGQSLTLIATANQGSEATYESGFVIDKFPISRPNLTFSTLTVSNMSPEDSSIYLCSVVGDTGRSDGYTFGSGTRLTVV.

Concerning this clonotype itself: Because the CDR3 is missing its conserved closing phenylalanine or tryptophan, this is likely a read error. The chain employs TRBV5-1 and TRBJ2-5; D call uncertain. The germline gives CDR1 SGHRS, CDR2 YFSETQ. The CDR3 sequence is 15 residues long. V was shortened by 0 bases and J by 3 bases, with 12 bases between the two germline ends. CDR3 sequence: CASSLGQSLEETQYY. The DNA for the CDR3 is TGCGCCAGCAGCTTGGGTCAGTCACTGGAAGAGACCCAGTACTAC.

A word on this clonotype: One end of the junction does not line up with germline, which may come from a read error. The chain employs TRBV7-9 and TRBJ1-1; D is unresolved. CDR3 length: 14 amino acids. Germline V gene lookup returns CDR1 SEHNR and CDR2 FQNEAQ (reference sequence). CDR3 amino acids: CVSKESGRNTEAFF. The CDR3 DNA follows: TGTGTCAGCAAAGAAAGTGGCCGGAACACTGAAGCTTTCTTT.

This clonotype was counted at least ten times. The chain employs TRBV6-1 and TRBJ2-5, with D uncertain. V lost 4 bases and J 6 bases, leaving 6 bases between the germline ends. In germline, CDR1 is MNHNS, CDR2 SASEGT. The CDR3 loop spans 11 amino acids. This CDR3 reads CASSAEKTQYF. The CDR3 DNA follows: TGTGCCAGCAGTGCGGAAAAGACCCAGTACTTC.

This clonotype has just a few counts. The J gene is TRBJ2-7, the V gene TRBV30, with D perhaps TRBD2 (6 bases). The CDR3 has 13 residues. The V end was cut by 3 bases, the J end by 6 bases, with 15 bases between. Germline lookup yields CDR1 GTSNPN and CDR2 SVGIG (reference sequence). The CDR3 nucleotides read TGTGCCTGGAGGGCGGGGCCCGGAGGCGAGCAGTACTTC. It is translated as CAWRAGPGGEQYF.

Worth noting for this clonotype: Possible read error: a much larger clone is one base away. The rearrangement joins TRBV10-3 to TRBJ1-5; 8 bases fit TRBD1. The V segment lost 4 bases and the J segment 3 bases; nucleotides outside the gene matches: 11. Germline V lookup: CDR1 ENHRY, CDR2 SYGVKD. This CDR3 is built from 17 residues. CDR3 protein: CAISGGTGGGANQPQHF. In nucleotides, the CDR3 is TGTGCCATCAGTGGGGGGACAGGTGGGGGGGCCAATCAGCCCCAGCATTTT.

On this clonotype itself: It may be a read error: a sequence one base away is much more abundant. The conserved closing phenylalanine or tryptophan is absent in this CDR3, likely reflecting a read error. This sequence joins TRBV6-5 and TRBJ2-3; a weak D match, TRBD2 (5 bases). Trimming cost V 6 bases and J 3 bases, with 10 bases left between them. Germline V lookup: CDR1 MNHEY, CDR2 SVGAGI. The CDR3 covers 13 residues. CDR3 sequence reads: CASRPSGTDTQYY. The CDR3, as DNA: TGTGCCAGCAGGCCCTCGGGGACAGATACGCAGTATTAT.